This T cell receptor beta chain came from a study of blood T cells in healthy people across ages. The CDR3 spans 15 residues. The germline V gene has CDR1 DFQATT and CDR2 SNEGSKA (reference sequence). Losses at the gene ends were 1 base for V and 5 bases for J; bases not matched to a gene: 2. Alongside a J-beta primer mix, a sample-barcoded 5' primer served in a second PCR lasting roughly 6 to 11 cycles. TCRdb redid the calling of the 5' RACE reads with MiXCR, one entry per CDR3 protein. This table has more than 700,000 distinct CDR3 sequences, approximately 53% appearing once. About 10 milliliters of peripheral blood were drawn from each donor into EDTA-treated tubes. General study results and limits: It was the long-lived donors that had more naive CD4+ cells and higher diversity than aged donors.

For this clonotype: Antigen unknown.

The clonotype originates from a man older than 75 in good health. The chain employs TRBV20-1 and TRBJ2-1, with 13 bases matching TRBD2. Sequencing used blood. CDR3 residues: CSARGGTSGNNEQFF. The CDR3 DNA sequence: TGCAGTGCTAGAGGGGGGACTAGCGGGAACAATGAGCAGTTCTTC.